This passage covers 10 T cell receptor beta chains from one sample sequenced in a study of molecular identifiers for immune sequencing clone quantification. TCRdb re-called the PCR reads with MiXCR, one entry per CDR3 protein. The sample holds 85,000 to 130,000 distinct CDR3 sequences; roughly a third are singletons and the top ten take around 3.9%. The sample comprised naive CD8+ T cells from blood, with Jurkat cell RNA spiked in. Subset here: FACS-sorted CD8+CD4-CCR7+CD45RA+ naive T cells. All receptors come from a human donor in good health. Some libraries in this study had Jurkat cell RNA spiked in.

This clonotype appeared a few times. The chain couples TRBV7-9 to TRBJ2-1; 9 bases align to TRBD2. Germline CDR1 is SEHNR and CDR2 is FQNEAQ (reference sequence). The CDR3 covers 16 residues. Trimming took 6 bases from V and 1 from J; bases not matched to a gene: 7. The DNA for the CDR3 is TGTGCCAGCAGGTTTAGCGGGAGTCCGTCCTACAATGAGCAGTTCTTC. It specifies CASRFSGSPSYNEQFF.

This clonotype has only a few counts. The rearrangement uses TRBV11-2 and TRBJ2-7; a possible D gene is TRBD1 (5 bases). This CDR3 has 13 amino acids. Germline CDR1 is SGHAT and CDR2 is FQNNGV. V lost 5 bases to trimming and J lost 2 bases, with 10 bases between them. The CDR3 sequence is CASSVTGPYEQYF. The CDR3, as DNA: TGTGCCAGCAGCGTTACAGGCCCCTACGAGCAGTACTTC.

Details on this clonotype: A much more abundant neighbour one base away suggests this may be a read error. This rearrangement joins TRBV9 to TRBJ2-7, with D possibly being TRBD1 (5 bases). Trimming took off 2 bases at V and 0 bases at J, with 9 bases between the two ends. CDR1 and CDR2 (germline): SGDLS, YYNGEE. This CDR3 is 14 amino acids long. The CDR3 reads CASSVKGNSYEQYF. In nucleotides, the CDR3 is TGTGCCAGCAGCGTGAAGGGGAACTCCTACGAGCAGTACTTC.

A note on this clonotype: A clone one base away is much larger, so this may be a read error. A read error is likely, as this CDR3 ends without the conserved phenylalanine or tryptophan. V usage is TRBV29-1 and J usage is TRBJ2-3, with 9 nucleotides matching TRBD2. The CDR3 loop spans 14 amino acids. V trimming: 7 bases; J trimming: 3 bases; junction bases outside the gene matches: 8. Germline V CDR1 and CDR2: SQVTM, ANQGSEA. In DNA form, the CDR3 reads TGCAGCGGAGCCCCTGGACTAGCGACAGATACGCAGTATTAT. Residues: CSGAPGLATDTQYY.

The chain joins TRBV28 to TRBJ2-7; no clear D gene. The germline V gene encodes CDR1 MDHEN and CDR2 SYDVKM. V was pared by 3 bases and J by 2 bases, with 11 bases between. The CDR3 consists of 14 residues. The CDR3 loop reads CASSFPSVPYEQYF. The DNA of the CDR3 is TGTGCCAGCAGTTTCCCGAGCGTACCCTACGAGCAGTACTTC. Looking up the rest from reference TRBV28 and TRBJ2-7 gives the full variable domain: DVKVTQSSRYLVKRTGEKVFLECVQDMDHENMFWYRQDPGLGLRLIYFSYDVKMKEKGDIPEGYSVSREKKERFSLILESASTNQTSMYLCASSFPSVPYEQYFGPGTRLTVT.

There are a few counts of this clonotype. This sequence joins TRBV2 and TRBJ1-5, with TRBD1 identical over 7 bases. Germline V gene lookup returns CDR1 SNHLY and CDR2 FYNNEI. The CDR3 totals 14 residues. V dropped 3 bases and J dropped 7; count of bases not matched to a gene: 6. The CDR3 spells CASSEGPGGQPQHF. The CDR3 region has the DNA TGTGCCAGCAGTGAGGGGCCAGGGGGGCAGCCCCAGCATTTT.

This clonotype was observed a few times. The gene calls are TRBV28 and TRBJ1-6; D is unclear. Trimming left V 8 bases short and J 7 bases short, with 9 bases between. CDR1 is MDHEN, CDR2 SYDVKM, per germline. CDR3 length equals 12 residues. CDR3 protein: CASVRGNSPLHF. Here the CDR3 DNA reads TGTGCCAGCGTTCGGGGAAATTCACCCCTCCACTTT.

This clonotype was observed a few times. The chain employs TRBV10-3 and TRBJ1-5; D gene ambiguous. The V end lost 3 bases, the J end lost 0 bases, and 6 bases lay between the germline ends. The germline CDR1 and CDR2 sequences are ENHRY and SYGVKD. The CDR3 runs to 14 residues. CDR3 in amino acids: CAISDSYSNQPQHF. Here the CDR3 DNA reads TGTGCCATCAGTGACAGCTATAGCAATCAGCCCCAGCATTTT.

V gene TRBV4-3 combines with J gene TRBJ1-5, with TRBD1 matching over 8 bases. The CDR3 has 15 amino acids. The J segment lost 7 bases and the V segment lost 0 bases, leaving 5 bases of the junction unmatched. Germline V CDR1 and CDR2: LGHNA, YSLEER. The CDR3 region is CASSQDRGQGQPQHF. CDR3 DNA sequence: TGCGCCAGCAGCCAAGACAGGGGGCAAGGACAGCCCCAGCATTTT.

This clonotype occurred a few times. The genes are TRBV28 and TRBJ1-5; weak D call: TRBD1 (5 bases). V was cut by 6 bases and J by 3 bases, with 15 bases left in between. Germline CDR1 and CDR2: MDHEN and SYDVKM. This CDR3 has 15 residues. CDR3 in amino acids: CASRPARGYNQPQHF. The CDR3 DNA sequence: TGTGCCAGCAGGCCCGCTAGGGGATACAATCAGCCCCAGCATTTT.